This is a list of T cell receptor beta chains from one sample in a study of blood T cells in healthy people across ages. MiXCR, run by TCRdb on the 5' RACE reads, gives a single entry per CDR3 protein. This table has about 800,000 distinct CDR3 sequences, roughly 50% appearing once. The material sequenced was blood. Source of these receptors: a man aged 25 to 40 in good health. Each CDR3 is given with its conserved first and last residue. D genes are given only for firm matches. The listing skips clone size in some rows; elsewhere it reads once, few, many or a size class.

V gene: TRBV4-1
D gene: TRBD2
J gene: TRBJ2-1
clone size: NA
CDR3 DNA: TGCGCCAGCAGCCCCGGGAGGGCCAGAATCAATGAGCAGTTCTTC
CDR3 protein: CASSPGRARINEQFF

V gene: TRBV4-3
D gene: TRBD1
J gene: TRBJ2-7
clone size: few
CDR3 DNA: TGCGCCAGCAGCCAAGCCGGGACAGGGCTCTACGAGCAGTACTTC
CDR3 protein: CASSQAGTGLYEQYF

V gene: TRBV4-1
D gene: TRBD1
J gene: TRBJ1-2
clone size: NA
CDR3 DNA: TGCGCCAGCAGCCATGATCTCGCCGGGACAGGGGGCTACTATGGCTACACCTTC
CDR3 protein: CASSHDLAGTGGYYGYTF

V gene: TRBV13
D gene: TRBD1
J gene: TRBJ2-2
clone size: few
CDR3 DNA: TGTGCCAGCAGCCGCGACAGGGCCGGGGAGCTGTTTTTT
CDR3 protein: CASSRDRAGELFF

V gene: TRBV11-2
D gene: NA
J gene: TRBJ2-1
clone size: once
CDR3 DNA: TGTGCCAGCAGTTCTCCAAACAATGAGCAGTTCTTC
CDR3 protein: CASSSPNNEQFF

V gene: TRBV6-2/TRBV6-3
D gene: TRBD2
J gene: TRBJ2-2
clone size: NA
CDR3 DNA: TGTGCCAGCAGTTCCATGACTAGCGGGAGAGGATGGGAGCTGTTTTTT
CDR3 protein: CASSSMTSGRGWELFF

V gene: TRBV20-1
D gene: NA
J gene: TRBJ1-2
clone size: NA
CDR3 DNA: TGCAGTGCTACCTCCAGGCCGGCTAACTATGGCTACACCTTC
CDR3 protein: CSATSRPANYGYTF

V gene: TRBV20-1
D gene: NA
J gene: TRBJ2-1
clone size: few
CDR3 DNA: TGCAGTGCTAGTCGGACAGATGAGCAGTTCTTC
CDR3 protein: CSASRTDEQFF

V gene: TRBV20-1
D gene: TRBD2
J gene: TRBJ2-7
clone size: NA
CDR3 DNA: TGCAGTGCTGACCCAGGACTAGCGGAGGCCTACGAGCAGTACTTC
CDR3 protein: CSADPGLAEAYEQYF

V gene: TRBV29-1
D gene: NA
J gene: TRBJ1-1
clone size: NA
CDR3 DNA: TGCAGCGTTGAAGATCTGTGGGGCACTGAAGCTTTCTTT
CDR3 protein: CSVEDLWGTEAFF

V gene: TRBV29-1
D gene: NA
J gene: TRBJ2-7
clone size: NA
CDR3 DNA: TGCAGCGTTGTCGAGACCTCCTACGAGCAGTACTTC
CDR3 protein: CSVVETSYEQYF

V gene: TRBV6-5
D gene: NA
J gene: TRBJ2-5
clone size: NA
CDR3 DNA: TGTGCCAGCAGTTACCGGCAGACCAATGAGCAGTACTTC
CDR3 protein: CASSYRQTNEQYF

V gene: TRBV4-3
D gene: NA
J gene: TRBJ1-3
clone size: NA
CDR3 DNA: TGCGCCAGCAGCCAAAGCATTATTTCGGCTGGAAACACCATATATTTT
CDR3 protein: CASSQSIISAGNTIYF

V gene: TRBV20-1
D gene: NA
J gene: TRBJ1-1
clone size: NA
CDR3 DNA: TGCAGTGCAAAGGACGGACTAAGGGACACTGAAGCTTTCTTT
CDR3 protein: CSAKDGLRDTEAFF

V gene: TRBV15
D gene: NA
J gene: TRBJ2-7
clone size: NA
CDR3 DNA: TGTGCCACCAGCAGAATCGACAGGTTCAGCGAGCAGTACTTC
CDR3 protein: CATSRIDRFSEQYF

V gene: TRBV7-2
D gene: NA
J gene: TRBJ2-7
clone size: NA
CDR3 DNA: TGTGCCAGCAGCCCTTCGGGCCGGTTGAGCGAGCAGTACTTC
CDR3 protein: CASSPSGRLSEQYF

V gene: TRBV24-1
D gene: TRBD1
J gene: TRBJ2-1
clone size: NA
CDR3 DNA: TGTGCCACCAGTGAGAGGGACAGGGACTACAATGAGCAGTTCTTC
CDR3 protein: CATSERDRDYNEQFF

V gene: TRBV12-3/TRBV12-4
D gene: NA
J gene: TRBJ1-1
clone size: NA
CDR3 DNA: TGTGCCAGCAGTATAGGACAGTTCACTGAAGCTTTCTTT
CDR3 protein: CASSIGQFTEAFF

V gene: TRBV6-6
D gene: NA
J gene: TRBJ2-1
clone size: NA
CDR3 DNA: TGTGCCAGCAGTTACCGACTGACCTACAATGAGCAGTTCTTC
CDR3 protein: CASSYRLTYNEQFF

V gene: TRBV7-8
D gene: NA
J gene: TRBJ2-3
clone size: NA
CDR3 DNA: TGTGCCAGCAGTCGTACATACAGGGAGAATCCAGATACGCAGTATTTT
CDR3 protein: CASSRTYRENPDTQYF

V gene: TRBV7-2
D gene: NA
J gene: TRBJ2-1
clone size: NA
CDR3 DNA: TGTGCCAGCAGCTATGGGAACAGTGGAGGATACAATGAGCAGTTCTTC
CDR3 protein: CASSYGNSGGYNEQFF

V gene: TRBV27
D gene: NA
J gene: TRBJ1-1
clone size: NA
CDR3 DNA: TGTGCCAGCAGTTTAGGGGATCAGAGCACTGAAGCTTTCTTT
CDR3 protein: CASSLGDQSTEAFF

V gene: TRBV4-3
D gene: TRBD2
J gene: TRBJ2-7
clone size: few
CDR3 DNA: TGCGCCAGCAGCCTCGGGACTAGCGGGACCGAACGCTACGAGCAGTACTTC
CDR3 protein: CASSLGTSGTERYEQYF

V gene: TRBV20-1
D gene: TRBD2
J gene: TRBJ2-7
clone size: few
CDR3 DNA: TGCAGTGCTAGTGGTGCGGGGGTCTACGAGCAGTACTTC
CDR3 protein: CSASGAGVYEQYF

V gene: TRBV29-1
D gene: NA
J gene: TRBJ2-5
clone size: few
CDR3 DNA: TGCAGCGTTGACGGTGGCAGCCGAACGACCCAGTACTTC
CDR3 protein: CSVDGGSRTTQYF

V gene: TRBV12-3/TRBV12-4
D gene: TRBD1
J gene: TRBJ2-1
clone size: few
CDR3 DNA: TGTGCCAGCAGTTTTAGGCCCGGGACAGGAACTTTAGAACAGTTCTTC
CDR3 protein: CASSFRPGTGTLEQFF

V gene: TRBV15
D gene: TRBD2
J gene: TRBJ2-1
clone size: NA
CDR3 DNA: TGTGCCACCAGCAGAGAACTAGCGGGGGTCACTGAGCAGTTCTTC
CDR3 protein: CATSRELAGVTEQFF

V gene: TRBV10-3
D gene: NA
J gene: TRBJ2-5
clone size: NA
CDR3 DNA: TGTGCCATCAGTGAGTCGAGGGGTGAGCAGTACTTC
CDR3 protein: CAISESRGEQYF

V gene: TRBV28
D gene: NA
J gene: TRBJ1-4
clone size: NA
CDR3 DNA: TGTGCCAGCAGGGCAGGTGGGGGCCAGAATGAAAAACTGTTTTTT
CDR3 protein: CASRAGGGQNEKLFF

V gene: TRBV20-1
D gene: NA
J gene: TRBJ2-1
clone size: NA
CDR3 DNA: TGCAGCGCATCTGGTTTCCCGGGACGACCAGACAATGAGCAGTTCTTC
CDR3 protein: CSASGFPGRPDNEQFF

V gene: TRBV2
D gene: TRBD2
J gene: TRBJ2-1
clone size: NA
CDR3 DNA: TGTGCCAGCAGTGAAGGGCTAGCGGGGCTCAATGAGCAGTTCTTC
CDR3 protein: CASSEGLAGLNEQFF

V gene: TRBV6-4
D gene: TRBD1
J gene: TRBJ1-2
clone size: once
CDR3 DNA: TGTGCCAGCAGTGACGCGCCAGGGGGCTATGGCTACACCTTC
CDR3 protein: CASSDAPGGYGYTF

V gene: TRBV9
D gene: TRBD1
J gene: TRBJ2-7
clone size: NA
CDR3 DNA: TGTGCCAGCAGCCCCGCCGGGACAGGGAACGAGCAGTACTTC
CDR3 protein: CASSPAGTGNEQYF

V gene: TRBV5-8
D gene: NA
J gene: TRBJ2-4
clone size: NA
CDR3 DNA: TGTGCCACGACAGCCGGGACCCCGGGAAACATTCAGTACTTC
CDR3 protein: CATTAGTPGNIQYF

V gene: TRBV11-2
D gene: NA
J gene: TRBJ1-5
clone size: few
CDR3 DNA: TGTGCCAGCAGCTCAACGGACCAGCCCCAGCATTTT
CDR3 protein: CASSSTDQPQHF

V gene: TRBV7-8
D gene: NA
J gene: TRBJ2-7
clone size: NA
CDR3 DNA: TGTGCCAGCAGCTTAGGGTTCAGCTCCTACAATGAGCAGTACTTC
CDR3 protein: CASSLGFSSYNEQYF

V gene: TRBV7-9
D gene: NA
J gene: TRBJ2-1
clone size: once
CDR3 DNA: TGTGCCAGCAGTCCGCCCGGGAGTAATGAGCAGTTCTTC
CDR3 protein: CASSPPGSNEQFF